Listed here are 21 T cell receptor beta chains from one sample, sequenced in a study of shared clonotypes between healthy human individuals. Assay used: immunoSEQ multiplex PCR; TCRdb lists only in-frame clones, some missing. The data show about 1.9 million clones, around 93% seen once. Naive CD8 cells lacked CD45RO, underwent positive selection for CCR7 and left out terminally differentiated effector memory CD45RA+ cells. Sequencing was performed on naive CD8+ T cells from PBMCs. Receptors originate from a man between 18 and 35 years old in good health. Some clones in this sample may be carry-over from other donors' samples.

V is TRBV7-2 and J is TRBJ2-4; no clear D gene. CDR1 is SGHTA, CDR2 FQGNSA, per germline. There are 15 residues in the CDR3. V was cut by 2 bases and J by 0 bases, with 8 bases left in between. Here the CDR3 DNA reads TGTGCCAGCAGCTTAAGGACGGGAGCCAAAAACATTCAGTACTTC. It is translated as CASSLRTGAKNIQYF.

This chain links TRBV7-3 with TRBJ2-7; a weak D match, TRBD2 (5 bases). The ends were cut back, 5 bases at V and 5 bases at J, with 13 bases in the middle. Germline assignment: CDR1 SGHTA and CDR2 FQGTGA. The CDR3 contains 13 residues. The CDR3 coding sequence is TGTGCCAGCAGCCTCACCGAGCGGAACGAGCAGTACTTC. It codes for CASSLTERNEQYF.

The J gene is TRBJ1-4, the V gene TRBV28; TRBD1 agrees at 9 bases. V lost 6 bases to trimming and J lost 7 bases; unmatched junction nucleotides: 9. CDR3 size: 15 residues. Germline V gene lookup returns CDR1 MDHEN and CDR2 SYDVKM. The CDR3: CASRGDREWGEKLFF. CDR3 bases: TGTGCCAGCAGGGGGGACAGGGAGTGGGGTGAAAAACTGTTTTTT.

The rearrangement links TRBV5-6 to TRBJ1-1; D not certain. Germline values: CDR1 SGHDT, CDR2 YYEEEE. V lost 4 bases and J lost 6, with 16 bases in between. The CDR3 consists of 14 residues. CDR3 DNA: TGTGCCAGCAGCGCTAACGATGGTATCCCTGAAGCTTTCTTT. It codes for CASSANDGIPEAFF.

The V gene is TRBV28, the J gene TRBJ2-1, with 9 bases aligning to TRBD1. The V and J ends lost 6 bases and 6 bases, in that order; junction bases with no gene match: 12. This CDR3 spans 16 amino acids. The germline V gene encodes CDR1 MDHEN and CDR2 SYDVKM. CDR3 loop: CASRAEGQGGGNEQFF. CDR3 bases: TGTGCCAGCAGGGCCGAGGGACAGGGTGGGGGCAATGAGCAGTTCTTC. The full variable domain, in which reference TRBV28 and TRBJ2-1 provide the parts outside the CDR3, is DVKVTQSSRYLVKRTGEKVFLECVQDMDHENMFWYRQDPGLGLRLIYFSYDVKMKEKGDIPEGYSVSREKKERFSLILESASTNQTSMYLCASRAEGQGGGNEQFFGPGTRLTVL.

This chain links TRBV28 with TRBJ1-1; the match to TRBD1 covers 10 bases. The junction had 12 bases not matched to a gene; V was cut back by 6 bases and J by 5 bases. The CDR3 runs 16 residues. The germline gives CDR1 MDHEN, CDR2 SYDVKM. CDR3 coding DNA: TGTGCCAGCAGGTCCCTGGACAGGGGGATATATACTGAAGCTTTCTTT. Protein: CASRSLDRGIYTEAFF.

This chain joins TRBV9 and TRBJ2-7; D gene uncertain. V was pared by 0 bases and J by 0 bases, with 13 bases between. The V gene's germline CDR1 is SGDLS and CDR2 YYNGEE. The CDR3 length is 16 residues. CDR3 residues: CASSVAEDWSSYEQYF. CDR3 DNA sequence: TGTGCCAGCAGCGTAGCGGAAGACTGGAGCTCCTACGAGCAGTACTTC. Full variable domain (rest looked up from reference TRBV9 and TRBJ2-7): DSGVTQTPKHLITATGQRVTLRCSPRSGDLSVYWYQQSLDQGLQFLIQYYNGEERAKGNILERFSAQQFPDLHSELNLSSLELGDSALYFCASSVAEDWSSYEQYFGPGTRLTVT.

This chain uses TRBV7-3 with TRBJ2-1; 10 positions agree with TRBD2. Germline loops: CDR1 SGHTA, CDR2 FQGTGA. V was pared by 6 bases and J by 9 bases, with 11 bases of the junction left unmatched. This CDR3 comprises 15 residues. In DNA form, the CDR3 reads TGTGCCAGCAGACCCACCCCCGGACTAGCGGTTGAGCAGTTCTTC. Translation: CASRPTPGLAVEQFF.

The chain couples TRBV27 to TRBJ1-2, with 10 bases identical to TRBD1. This CDR3 region has 13 residues. Trimming removed 6 bases from V and 5 bases from J; junction bases left unmatched: 3. CDR1 MNHEY and CDR2 SMNVEV come from the germline V gene (reference sequence). The CDR3 here is CASRTGQGYGYTF. The CDR3 DNA is TGTGCCAGCAGGACGGGACAGGGGTATGGCTACACCTTC.

DNA for the CDR3: TGTGCCAGCAGCCCCGGGACCGCCTTTTTCAATGAGCAGTTCTTC. It yields the protein CASSPGTAFFNEQFF. V and J are TRBV5-8 and TRBJ2-1; D could derive from TRBD1 or TRBD2 (5 bases each). This CDR3 contains 15 residues. Trimming took 4 bases from V and 6 from J, leaving 17 bases between them. The germline CDR1 and CDR2 sequences are SGHTS and YDEGEE.

This clone was seen a single time. The chain uses TRBV11-1 and TRBJ2-1; the match to TRBD2 covers 12 bases. The germline V gene has CDR1 SGHAT and CDR2 FQDESV (reference sequence). J lost 7 bases, V lost 2 bases, and 3 bases had no gene match. The CDR3 spans 15 residues. The CDR3 protein is CASSLSGTSGNEQFF. In nucleotides, the CDR3 is TGTGCCAGCAGCTTATCCGGGACTAGCGGGAATGAGCAGTTCTTC.

The chain couples TRBV14 to TRBJ2-3; 11 nucleotides align to TRBD2. This CDR3 spans 17 amino acids. V lost 1 base and J lost 5; bases outside the gene matches: 8. Germline CDR1 reads SGHDN; CDR2 reads FVKESK. CDR3 protein: CASSQARTSGRGDTQYF. The CDR3 region has the DNA TGTGCCAGCAGCCAAGCTAGAACTAGCGGGAGAGGAGATACGCAGTATTTT.

This clone was observed a single time. The chain combines TRBV2 with TRBJ1-2, with TRBD1 identical over 7 bases. The CDR3 is made up of 14 amino acids. The V gene end was trimmed by 0 bases and the J gene end by 6 bases; junction bases not matched to a gene: 4. CDR1 and CDR2 from the germline V gene are SNHLY and FYNNEI. This chain's CDR3 is CASSEAWGTDGYTF. DNA for the CDR3: TGTGCCAGCAGTGAAGCATGGGGGACAGATGGCTACACCTTC.

The chain employs TRBV27 and TRBJ2-2; no firm D call. CDR1 is MNHEY, CDR2 SMNVEV, per germline (reference sequence). V was shortened by 1 base and J by 2 bases, with 2 bases between the two germline ends. The CDR3 length is 13 residues. The CDR3 coding sequence is TGTGCCAGCAGTTTATTTAACACCGGGGAGCTGTTTTTT. Its translation is CASSLFNTGELFF.

The rearrangement joins TRBV28 to TRBJ2-3; 7 bases match TRBD2. Unmatched junction bases numbered 12, after V lost 4 bases and J lost 2 bases. CDR3 length equals 17 residues. CDR1 and CDR2 (germline): MDHEN, SYDVKM. The CDR3 sequence is CASSSPVAGYITDTQYF. In DNA form, the CDR3 reads TGTGCCAGCAGTTCTCCGGTAGCGGGCTACATCACAGATACGCAGTATTTT.

Here the CDR3 reads CASSYLRDRGYNEQFF. CDR3 coding DNA: TGTGCCAGCAGTTACCTCCGGGACAGGGGATACAATGAGCAGTTCTTC. V is TRBV6-6 and J is TRBJ2-1; 10 bases match TRBD1. The CDR3 sequence is 16 residues long. Trimming removed 2 bases from V and 4 bases from J; junction bases left unmatched: 5. Germline assignment: CDR1 MNHNY and CDR2 SVGAGI (reference sequence).

The chain joins TRBV27 to TRBJ1-1; D perhaps matches TRBD1 (6 bases). In germline, CDR1 is MNHEY, CDR2 SMNVEV (reference sequence). The CDR3 consists of 14 residues. With 3 bases removed from V and 1 base from J, the gap between germline ends came to 9 bases. The CDR3: CASSFTQGNTEAFF. The CDR3 bases are TGTGCCAGCAGTTTCACACAGGGGAACACTGAAGCTTTCTTT.

The chain carries TRBV11-2 and TRBJ2-3; D is perhaps TRBD1 (6 bases). The V end was cut by 2 bases, the J end by 6 bases, with 15 bases between. This CDR3 is built from 15 residues. CDR1 is SGHAT and CDR2 is FQNNGV in the germline V gene. DNA of the CDR3: TGTGCCAGCAGCTTAAACTACAGAGGACAGGATACGCAGTATTTT. This gives the protein CASSLNYRGQDTQYF.

The J gene is TRBJ2-1, the V gene TRBV5-1; the match to TRBD2 covers 14 bases. The CDR3 has 18 amino acids. The V gene end was trimmed by 4 bases and the J gene end by 3 bases; junction bases not matched to a gene: 9. CDR1 is SGHRS, CDR2 YFSETQ, per germline. The CDR3 region has the DNA TGCGCCAGCAGCATCGCCGGACTAGCGGGAGGTATCTACAATGAGCAGTTCTTC. Its protein is CASSIAGLAGGIYNEQFF.

V is TRBV10-1 and J is TRBJ2-3; TRBD1 might be the D (6 bases). The CDR3 runs 15 residues. Looked up from germline, CDR1 is WNHNN and CDR2 is SYGVQD (reference sequence). V was clipped by 4 bases and J by 5 bases, with 16 bases between them. CDR3 sequence: CASSAGTRQLDTQYF. CDR3 nucleotide sequence: TGCGCCAGCAGTGCAGGGACAAGGCAATTAGATACGCAGTATTTT.

The chain employs TRBV19 and TRBJ1-1, with 8 positions matching TRBD1. The CDR3 spans 15 residues. Germline lookup yields CDR1 LNHDA and CDR2 SQIVND (reference sequence). V gave up 7 bases and J gave up 1 base; unmatched junction bases: 8. CDR3 sequence reads: CASTLTGDPNTEAFF. As DNA, the CDR3 is TGTGCCAGTACCCTGACAGGGGACCCGAACACTGAAGCTTTCTTT. The full variable domain, with the rest looked up from reference TRBV19 and TRBJ1-1, is DGGITQSPKYLFRKEGQNVTLSCEQNLNHDAMYWYRQDPGQGLRLIYYSQIVNDFQKGDIAEGYSVSREKKESFPLTVTSAQKNPTAFYLCASTLTGDPNTEAFFGQGTRLTVV.